The T cell receptor beta chain under discussion was sequenced for a study of T-cell memory formation after mild COVID-19 (dated by TCRdb to the early 2020s). For the study in its entirety: Most TCR sequence clusters were specific to one of the two donors. Longitudinal TCRalpha and TCRbeta repertoire sequencing tracked T-cell clones expanding and contracting after mild COVID-19 in a couple of donors. Two young, previously healthy adult volunteers, one female and one male, were included in the cohort. The full study reports these points: SARS-CoV-2 specificity of the second-wave clones peaking on day 37 was not confirmed. Contracting CD4+ clones turned up mainly in the CM and EM memory subsets, whereas EMRA was where CD8+ clones were enriched. From day 15 to 85, contracting clones showed balanced CD4/CD8 phenotypes, whereas a second wave of clones that expanded from day 15 to 37 leaned towards CD4+. The study included only a couple of mild cases, and larger cohorts that include severe cases with pre-infection samples were judged to be necessary. Some responding clones were found in pre-infection memory, which suggests that pre-existing cross-reactive memory T cells took part in the SARS-CoV-2 response.

Ficoll-Paque density gradient centrifugation was the method used to isolate PBMCs. This clonotype showed up many times. The antigen it binds to is not known. No much larger clone exists at a distance of one base, and base qualities are not known. For sequencing, an Illumina NovaSeq 6000 was employed. TCRalpha and TCRbeta cDNA libraries were constructed by 5'RACE with constant-segment primers, with sample barcodes and unique molecular identifiers being introduced. Trizol reagent was used to extract RNA from every sample. Libraries were amplified in two PCR steps, with a second sample barcode and Illumina TruSeq adapters added in the second step. Sequencing of the libraries was done on an Illumina NovaSeq, producing 2 x 150 bp paired-end reads. Per the authors' processing: Demultiplexing of reads and collapsing into UMI-guided consensus sequences were performed with migec v1.2.7. With mixcr v2.1.11, UMI consensuses were aligned to TRA and TRB V and J templates and assembled into clonotypes. Expanded or contracted clonotypes were those called significant by both edgeR and NoisET, with noise models trained on biological replicates. For edgeR calls, the thresholds were a false discovery rate-adjusted p below 0.01 and a log2 fold-change of 1. As an exploratory analysis of dynamics, max-normalized trajectories of the 1000 most abundant clonotypes were examined by PCA with hierarchical clustering. Separately sequenced CD4+ and CD8+ repertoires were used to assign the CD4 or CD8 phenotype of responding clones. In TCRdb, the public reads were trimmed at Q25 with fastp and aligned with MiXCR, with productive beta chains retained. Each entry is one CDR3 protein sequence, shown with its most common DNA and genes. Here the V and J calls rest on TCRdb's processing, not on the authors' analysis. The sample has about 130,000 distinct CDR3 sequences on record, 5% to 6.5% of them singletons. The leading ten clones occupy approximately 2% of the sample.

Sequenced: PBMCs or a T cell subset sorted from them (not recorded which). This clonotype was sampled from an adult woman who had mild COVID-19 (a few samples of this study predate the infection). The sample titles of this study are shuffled in the database, so cell type and time point are left out; the donor was told from shared clones.

The CDR3 protein is CASSQKGAAGELFF. The DNA sequence is given as TGTGCCAGCAGCCAGAAAGGGGCGGCCGGGGAGCTGTTTTTT. The receptor chain draws on TRBV3-1 and TRBJ2-2; TRBD1 is a weak D gene call, 5 bases matching. The CDR3 goes from the cysteine to the phenylalanine over 14 residues. Only CDR3 DNA is held: 42 bases, read in frame from base 1. The germline V gene (reference sequence) gives CDR1 as LGHDT and CDR2 as YNNKEL. Cut back by 3 bases and 6 bases, the V and J ends lie 11 bases apart.